The next 2 T cell receptor beta chains were all read from a single sample in a study of early T cells in non-severe SARS-CoV-2 infection. TCRdb re-called the 5' RACE reads through MiXCR, storing one row per CDR3 protein. Of approximately 33,000 distinct CDR3 sequences listed, over 3.5% are singletons. What was sequenced was whole blood. Every receptor here comes from an adult who was a healthcare worker with PCR-confirmed SARS-CoV-2 infection or an uninfected control (not recorded which).

In its sample, this clonotype was seen many times. The chain links TRBV12-3 or TRBV12-4 to TRBJ2-1; 14 bases are a match to TRBD2. This CDR3 has 15 amino acids. With 5 bases clipped from V and 12 bases from J, the junction kept 9 bases outside the gene matches. CDR3 sequence reads: CASSPRTSGRPWQFF. Written as DNA, the CDR3 is TGTGCCAGCAGTCCCAGGACTAGCGGGAGGCCGTGGCAGTTCTTC.

This clonotype was counted at least ten times. The V call is TRBV19, the J call TRBJ1-2; maybe TRBD1 (5 bases). This CDR3 spans 17 amino acids. With 5 bases removed from V and 3 bases from J, the gap between germline ends came to 22 bases. Germline values: CDR1 LNHDA, CDR2 SQIVND (reference sequence). The CDR3 DNA reads TGTGCCAGTAGTTTACTCCCCGGGTCTGAAGGGGACTATGGCTACACCTTC. It encodes CASSLLPGSEGDYGYTF.